One sample yielded the 21 T cell receptor beta chains listed below, sequenced in a study of T cell repertoires in cytomegalovirus infection. TCRdb fed the reads into MiXCR, producing one record per CDR3 protein. Here the sample spans approximately 910,000 distinct CDR3 sequences, around 30% being singletons. Their antigens remain unidentified. This specimen was cultured CD8+ T cells from PBMCs, taken from culture after CMV antigen stimulation. Receptors were obtained from a human donor in good health (CMV status not recorded). Some clones in this sample may be carry-over from other donors' samples.

CDR3 sequence reads: CASRLWDRGPNYEQYF. CDR3 nucleotide sequence: TGTGCCAGCAGGCTGTGGGACAGGGGGCCAAACTACGAGCAGTACTTC. The V gene is TRBV6-6, the J gene TRBJ2-7; 12 positions match TRBD1. Germline V gene data show CDR1 as MNHNY and CDR2 as SVGAGI (reference sequence). The CDR3 consists of 16 residues. The J segment lost 3 bases and the V segment lost 6 bases, leaving 9 bases of the junction unmatched.

This clonotype was observed a handful of times. The rearrangement joins TRBV7-6 to TRBJ2-3; TRBD1 is a possible D gene (5 bases). Trimming left V 3 bases short and J 2 bases short, with 12 bases between. CDR3 size: 15 residues. Per germline, CDR1 SGHVS and CDR2 FNYEAQ. The chain's CDR3 is CASSFVGAHTDTQYF. Here the CDR3 DNA reads TGTGCCAGCAGCTTTGTAGGGGCCCACACAGATACGCAGTATTTT.

In its sample, this clonotype was seen a few times. The J gene is TRBJ1-1, the V gene TRBV19; D unclear. The ends were cut back, 1 base at V and 4 bases at J, with 7 bases in the middle. Germline loops: CDR1 LNHDA, CDR2 SQIVND (reference sequence). The CDR3 loop spans 13 amino acids. The CDR3 DNA sequence: TGTGCCAGTAGTATAGTCCAGAGCACTGAAGCTTTCTTT. Its protein product is CASSIVQSTEAFF.

This clonotype has a single count. The germline gene is not matched at one end of the junction; a read error may be the cause. The chain recombines TRBV4-1 with TRBJ2-1; 14 bases fit TRBD2. The CDR3 has 18 amino acids. The germline V gene encodes CDR1 MGHRA and CDR2 YSYEKL. CDR3 protein: CASSQDGTSGGPYNEQFF. The CDR3 DNA reads as TGTGCCAGCAGCCAAGATGGGACTAGCGGGGGACCCTACAATGAGCAGTTCTTC.

The V and J genes are TRBV7-9 and TRBJ2-3; 7 bases fit TRBD1. The junction had 5 bases not matched to a gene; V was cut back by 3 bases and J by 5 bases. Germline CDR1 SEHNR, CDR2 FQNEAQ (reference sequence). CDR3 size: 14 residues. CDR3 DNA: TGTGCCAGCAGCTTCCGGCAGGGGGAAGATACGCAGTATTTT. This sequence encodes CASSFRQGEDTQYF.

This clonotype has ten or more counts. The CDR3 DNA follows: TGTGCCAGCAGCTTAGCAACGGCAGGGAGCTCTGGGGCCAACGTCCTGACTTTC. Translated: CASSLATAGSSGANVLTF. The rearrangement joins TRBV7-6 to TRBJ2-6; D possibly matches TRBD1 or TRBD2 (5 bases each). The CDR3 contains 18 residues. Germline V gene data show CDR1 as SGHVS and CDR2 as FNYEAQ. The ends were cut back, 0 bases at V and 0 bases at J, with 12 bases in the middle.

This chain's CDR3 is CASSQGYAPDTQYF. The CDR3 DNA reads TGCGCCAGCAGCCAAGGGTATGCCCCAGATACGCAGTATTTT. The chain joins TRBV4-1 to TRBJ2-3, with D unresolved. Trimming pared 1 base from V and 4 bases from J, leaving 9 bases between. The CDR3 extends over 14 amino acids. Germline CDR1 MGHRA, CDR2 YSYEKL.

The rearrangement links TRBV15 to TRBJ2-7; possibly TRBD1 for D (6 bases). The CDR3 is 16 residues long. Germline lookup yields CDR1 LNHNV and CDR2 YYDKDF (reference sequence). V was clipped by 3 bases and J by 2 bases, with 17 bases between them. The CDR3 DNA is TGTGCCACCAGCAGCCGCCGGGACAAACTAACCTACGAGCAGTACTTC. It yields the protein CATSSRRDKLTYEQYF.

This clonotype appeared many times. The rearrangement joins TRBV7-2 to TRBJ2-1, with D perhaps matching TRBD2 (6 bases). In germline, CDR1 is SGHTA, CDR2 FQGNSA. V gave up 2 bases and J gave up 5 bases, with 13 bases separating them. There are 15 residues in the CDR3. CDR3 bases: TGTGCCAGCAGCTTAAACGCGGGGCCTAACAATGAGCAGTTCTTC. It codes for CASSLNAGPNNEQFF. The whole variable domain, filled in from reference TRBV7-2 and TRBJ2-1, reads GAGVSQSPSNKVTEKGKDVELRCDPISGHTALYWYRQSLGQGLEFLIYFQGNSAPDKSGLPSDRFSAERTGGSVSTLTIQRTQQEDSAVYLCASSLNAGPNNEQFFGPGTRLTVL.

This clonotype appeared a few times. This chain links TRBV7-9 with TRBJ1-2, with D maybe TRBD1 (5 bases). Trimming removed 3 bases at V and 4 bases at J, with 12 bases between. This CDR3 spans 14 amino acids. Germline V gene data show CDR1 as SEHNR and CDR2 as FQNEAQ (reference sequence). CDR3 amino acids: CASSFPRGGYGYTF. CDR3 bases: TGTGCCAGCAGCTTCCCCCGGGGGGGCTATGGCTACACCTTC. Full variable domain (missing parts from reference TRBV7-9 and TRBJ1-2): DTGVSQNPRHKITKRGQNVTFRCDPISEHNRLYWYRQTLGQGPEFLTYFQNEAQLEKSRLLSDRFSAERPKGSFSTLEIQRTEQGDSAMYLCASSFPRGGYGYTFGSGTRLTVV.

Comments on this clonotype: A much larger clone differs from this one at a single base, so this may be a read error. V and J are TRBV7-3 and TRBJ2-1; D ambiguous. The ends were cut back, 4 bases at V and 4 bases at J, with 8 bases in the middle. Germline CDR1 is SGHTA and CDR2 is FQGTGA. CDR3 length equals 13 residues. The CDR3 coding sequence is TGTGCCAGCAGCTCTGTCCTTTACAATGAGCAGTTCTTC. Translating gives CASSSVLYNEQFF.

The rearrangement uses TRBV10-3 and TRBJ2-7; a possible D gene is TRBD2 (5 bases). The ends were cut back, 3 bases at V and 9 bases at J, with 24 bases in the middle. The CDR3 covers 16 residues. The germline V gene encodes CDR1 ENHRY and CDR2 SYGVKD. CDR3 protein: CAISDPGRNGKAGQYF. In DNA, the CDR3 is TGTGCCATCAGTGACCCCGGCCGGAACGGGAAGGCAGGGCAGTACTTC.

The rearrangement uses TRBV7-9 and TRBJ1-3; D gene ambiguous. The CDR3 runs to 16 residues. From germline, CDR1 is SEHNR and CDR2 FQNEAQ (reference sequence). V lost 1 base, J lost 0 bases, and 10 bases lay in between. DNA for the CDR3: TGTGCCAGCAGCTTAGTCAATATCTCCTCTGGAAACACCATATATTTT. Protein: CASSLVNISSGNTIYF.

CDR3: CASSEATGDYGYTF. The CDR3 bases are TGTGCCAGCAGTGAAGCGACAGGGGACTATGGCTACACCTTC. V gene TRBV6-1 combines with J gene TRBJ1-2; 8 bases fit TRBD1. The CDR3 loop spans 14 amino acids. Germline V gene data show CDR1 as MNHNS and CDR2 as SASEGT. V dropped 0 bases and J dropped 3; count of bases not matched to a gene: 0.

The chain employs TRBV10-3 and TRBJ2-4, with 7 bases aligning to TRBD2. V shed 0 bases and J 1 base; nucleotides not matched to a gene: 3. Per germline, CDR1 ENHRY and CDR2 SYGVKD. CDR3 size: 16 residues. This chain's CDR3 is CAISESGEGAKNIQYF. The CDR3 DNA reads as TGTGCCATCAGTGAGTCCGGGGAGGGGGCCAAAAACATTCAGTACTTC.

The CDR3 DNA sequence: TGCGCCAGCAGCCAAGATTTATGGGACACCACAGCTGGCGGCTACACCTTC. Its protein is CASSQDLWDTTAGGYTF. The rearrangement joins TRBV4-3 to TRBJ1-2; maybe TRBD1 (6 bases). The CDR3 spans 17 residues. The ends were cut back, 0 bases at V and 8 bases at J, with 22 bases in the middle. Germline CDR1 and CDR2: LGHNA and YSLEER.

The sample holds a few counts of this clonotype. V and J are TRBV27 and TRBJ2-7, with no clear D. V shed 6 bases and J shed 6 bases, with 18 bases lying between them. Looked up from germline, CDR1 is MNHEY and CDR2 is SMNVEV (reference sequence). The CDR3 runs to 14 residues. The CDR3 protein is CASSHPGPSLEQYF. Written as DNA, the CDR3 is TGTGCCAGCAGCCATCCGGGCCCCTCACTCGAGCAGTACTTC.

This clonotype was detected a few times. The chain has TRBV27 and TRBJ1-3, with D unresolved. The CDR3 is 14 residues long. Germline lookup yields CDR1 MNHEY and CDR2 SMNVEV (reference sequence). V was cut by 0 bases and J by 7 bases, with 10 bases left in between. CDR3 in DNA: TGTGCCAGCAGTTTATCGCCTGGTAGGAACACCATATATTTT. Protein sequence: CASSLSPGRNTIYF.

This clonotype was seen a handful of times. The V call is TRBV7-9, the J call TRBJ1-4; perhaps TRBD1 as D (6 bases). CDR1 is SEHNR, CDR2 FQNEAQ, per germline (reference sequence). Trimming removed 0 bases from V and 5 bases from J, with 13 bases in between. The CDR3 spans 16 residues. The CDR3 nucleotides are TGTGCCAGCAGCTTAGCGACAGGCTCGCCAAATGAAAAACTGTTTTTT. Translated: CASSLATGSPNEKLFF.

This clonotype showed up just a few times. The chain couples TRBV6-5 to TRBJ2-1, with D hard to call. CDR1 and CDR2 (germline): MNHEY, SVGAGI. Trimming shortened V by 1 base and J by 2 bases, and 12 bases separated the two germline ends. The length of the CDR3 is 16 residues. The DNA for the CDR3 is TGTGCCAGCAGTTACTTAAGACCAGCCACCTACAATGAGCAGTTCTTC. It translates to CASSYLRPATYNEQFF.

The CDR3, as DNA: TGTGCGTTCGGGGGGGCAAGTTACAATGAGCAGTTCTTC. Amino acids: CAFGGASYNEQFF. The rearrangement joins TRBV2 to TRBJ2-1; 8 positions agree with TRBD2. Germline assignment: CDR1 SNHLY and CDR2 FYNNEI. The CDR3 extends over 13 amino acids.